This section outlines one TCR gamma chain sequence together with its context. A far larger clone is just one base off, so this is likely a read error. TCRdb repeated clone calling on the RT-PCR reads with CATT. The data contain about 710 gamma-chain clones, under 25% of them singletons. The data were obtained in a study of gamma-delta T cells after stem cell transplantation. Looked up from germline, CDR1 is VINAFY and CDR2 is YDVSNSKD. The CDR3 is 13 amino acids. What was sequenced was gamma-delta T cells. The V call is TRGV5, the J call TRGJ1 or TRGJ2. The sequence was obtained from a human donor. It is not recorded whose cells these are; they may come from a transplant donor. The CDR3 DNA sequence: TGTGCCACCTGGGTCAGGCCTTATTATAAGAAACTCTTT. Its translation: CATWVRPYYKKLF.